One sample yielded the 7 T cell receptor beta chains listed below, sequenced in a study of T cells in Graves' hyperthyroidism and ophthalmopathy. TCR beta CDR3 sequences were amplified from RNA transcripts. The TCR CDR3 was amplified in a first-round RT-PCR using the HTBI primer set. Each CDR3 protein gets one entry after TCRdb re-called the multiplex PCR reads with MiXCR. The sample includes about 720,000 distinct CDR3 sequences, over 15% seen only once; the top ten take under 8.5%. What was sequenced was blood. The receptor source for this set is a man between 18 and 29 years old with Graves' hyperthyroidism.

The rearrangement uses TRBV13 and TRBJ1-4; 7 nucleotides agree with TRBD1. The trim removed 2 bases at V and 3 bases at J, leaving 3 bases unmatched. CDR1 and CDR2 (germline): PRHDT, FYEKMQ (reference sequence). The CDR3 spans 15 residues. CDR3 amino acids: CASSLTGAANEKLFF. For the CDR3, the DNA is TGTGCCAGCAGCTTAACAGGGGCAGCTAATGAAAAACTGTTTTTT.

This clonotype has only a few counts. CDR3 DNA: TGTGCCAGCAGCTTGCACAGACCCACTGAAGCTTTCTTT. It codes for CASSLHRPTEAFF. The chain combines TRBV13 with TRBJ1-1; D not resolved. The CDR3 contains 13 residues. The germline V and J ends were trimmed by 3 bases and 4 bases, with 9 bases remaining between them. Germline CDR1 PRHDT, CDR2 FYEKMQ (reference sequence). The full variable domain, completed using reference TRBV13 and TRBJ1-1, is AAGVIQSPRHLIKEKRETATLKCYPIPRHDTVYWYQQGPGQDPQFLISFYEKMQSDKGSIPDRFSAQQFSDYHSELNMSSLELGDSALYFCASSLHRPTEAFFGQGTRLTVV.

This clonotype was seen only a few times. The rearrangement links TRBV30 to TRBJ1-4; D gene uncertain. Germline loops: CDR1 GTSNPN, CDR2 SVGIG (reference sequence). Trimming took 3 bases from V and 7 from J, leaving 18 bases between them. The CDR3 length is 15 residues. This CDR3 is CAWSPPPARGEKLFF. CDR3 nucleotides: TGTGCCTGGAGCCCCCCCCCCGCGCGAGGTGAAAAACTGTTTTTT. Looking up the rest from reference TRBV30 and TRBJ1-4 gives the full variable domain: SQTIHQWPATLVQPVGSPLSLECTVEGTSNPNLYWYRQAAGRGLQLLFYSVGIGQISSEVPQNLSASRPQDRQFILSSKKLLLSDSGFYLCAWSPPPARGEKLFFGSGTQLSVL.

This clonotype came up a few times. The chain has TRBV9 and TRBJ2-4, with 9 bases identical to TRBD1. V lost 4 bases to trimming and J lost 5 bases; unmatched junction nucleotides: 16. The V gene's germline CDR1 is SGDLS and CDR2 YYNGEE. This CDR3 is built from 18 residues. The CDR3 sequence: CASSRRDREAPGENIQYF. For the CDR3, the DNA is TGTGCCAGCAGCCGCCGGGACAGGGAAGCCCCAGGGGAAAACATTCAGTACTTC.

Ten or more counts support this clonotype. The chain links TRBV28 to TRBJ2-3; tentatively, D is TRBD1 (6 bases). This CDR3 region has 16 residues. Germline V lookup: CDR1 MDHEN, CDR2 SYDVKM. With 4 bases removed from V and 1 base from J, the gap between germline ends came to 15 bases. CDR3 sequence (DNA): TGTGCCAGCAGTTCCTCGAGGACAGAAGGCACAGATACGCAGTATTTT. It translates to CASSSSRTEGTDTQYF.

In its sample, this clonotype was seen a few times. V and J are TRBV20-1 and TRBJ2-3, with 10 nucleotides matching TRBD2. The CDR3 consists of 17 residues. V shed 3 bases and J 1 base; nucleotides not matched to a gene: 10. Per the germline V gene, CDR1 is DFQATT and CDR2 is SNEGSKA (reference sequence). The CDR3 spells CSARGAGGWGGTDTQYF. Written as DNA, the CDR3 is TGCAGTGCTAGGGGAGCGGGAGGGTGGGGTGGCACAGATACGCAGTATTTT.

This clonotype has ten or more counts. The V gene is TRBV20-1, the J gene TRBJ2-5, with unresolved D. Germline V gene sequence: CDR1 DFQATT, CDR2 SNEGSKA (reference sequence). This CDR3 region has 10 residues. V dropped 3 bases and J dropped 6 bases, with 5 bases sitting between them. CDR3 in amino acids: CSASRKTQYF. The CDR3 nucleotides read TGCAGTGCTAGCAGAAAGACCCAGTACTTC.